This entry lists 18 T cell receptor beta chains sequenced from one sample in a study of shared clonotypes between healthy human individuals. TCRdb keeps only in-frame clones here, not all; method: immunoSEQ multiplex PCR. The table records roughly 2,300,000 clones, around 92% of them present only once. Sequenced: naive CD4+ T cells from PBMCs. Subset defined: CD45RA+ positively selected. All receptors come from a man in his late teens or twenties in good health. Some clones in this sample may be carry-over from other donors' samples.

The rearrangement joins TRBV15 to TRBJ2-7, with 8 positions matching TRBD2. This CDR3 spans 15 amino acids. From germline, CDR1 is LNHNV and CDR2 YYDKDF (reference sequence). Germline trimming cut 2 bases from V and 2 bases from J; bases unmatched to any gene: 5. The CDR3 DNA reads TGTGCCACCAGCAGATTCCAGCGGGAGCCCTACGAGCAGTACTTC. This gives the protein CATSRFQREPYEQYF.

V usage is TRBV10-3 and J usage is TRBJ1-1, with D perhaps matching TRBD1 (5 bases). The V and J ends lost 6 bases and 3 bases respectively, with 11 bases between them. The CDR3 runs to 13 residues. Germline V lookup: CDR1 ENHRY, CDR2 SYGVKD. The CDR3: CAISYRLDTEAFF. CDR3 DNA: TGTGCCATCAGCTACAGGTTGGACACTGAAGCTTTCTTT.

With respect to this clone: Other DNA sequences of this sample code for an identical CDR3. The J gene is TRBJ2-5, the V gene TRBV5-1; TRBD1 matches at 7 bases. Germline trimming cut 0 bases from V and 5 bases from J; bases unmatched to any gene: 4. The germline V gene has CDR1 SGHRS and CDR2 YFSETQ. The CDR3 length is 14 residues. DNA for the CDR3: TGCGCCAGCAGCTTGGCTACAGGGGAGGAGACCCAGTACTTC. Its protein product is CASSLATGEETQYF. Supplemented by reference TRBV5-1 and TRBJ2-5, the full variable domain reads KAGVTQTPRYLIKTRGQQVTLSCSPISGHRSVSWYQQTPGQGLQFLFEYFSETQRNKGNFPGRFSGRQFSNSRSEMNVSTLELGDSALYLCASSLATGEETQYFGPGTRLLVL.

The rearrangement joins TRBV9 to TRBJ2-6; D possibly corresponds to TRBD1 (6 bases). This CDR3 is built from 19 residues. Per the germline V gene, CDR1 is SGDLS and CDR2 is YYNGEE. Trimming stripped 3 bases from V and 0 bases from J, with 19 bases between. The CDR3 nucleotides are TGTGCCAGCAGCGCCAGACAGGCTCCCCGAAGCTCTGGGGCCAACGTCCTGACTTTC. It encodes CASSARQAPRSSGANVLTF.

This clone was counted once. The sample holds other DNA sequences that translate to the same CDR3. The rearrangement joins TRBV7-9 to TRBJ2-1, with TRBD2 matching over 7 bases. The trim removed 3 bases at V and 4 bases at J, leaving 3 bases unmatched. This CDR3 has 14 residues. Germline V gene sequence: CDR1 SEHNR, CDR2 FQNEAQ (reference sequence). CDR3 region: CASSFTSAYNEQFF. CDR3 DNA: TGTGCCAGCAGCTTTACTAGCGCTTACAATGAGCAGTTCTTC.

This clone was found once. V usage is TRBV28 and J usage is TRBJ2-3; 8 positions agree with TRBD2. This CDR3 is 19 amino acids long. The germline gives CDR1 MDHEN, CDR2 SYDVKM. The V and J ends lost 6 bases and 7 bases, in that order; junction bases with no gene match: 24. The CDR3 DNA follows: TGTGCCAGCAGCAACCCCCTTGTCGGGGCGGGAGGAGGGTCTTATACGCAGTATTTT. This codes for CASSNPLVGAGGGSYTQYF.

The chain has TRBV7-9 and TRBJ1-1; D possibly corresponds to TRBD1 (6 bases). The V end was cut by 5 bases, the J end by 4 bases, with 14 bases between. Germline V lookup: CDR1 SEHNR, CDR2 FQNEAQ (reference sequence). The CDR3 spans 14 residues. CDR3 loop: CASSQQGGGTEAFF. DNA for the CDR3: TGTGCCAGCAGCCAACAGGGCGGAGGCACTGAAGCTTTCTTT.

The chain uses TRBV4-2 and TRBJ1-1; D is unresolved. CDR3 length: 17 amino acids. CDR1 and CDR2 (germline): LGHNA, YNFKEQ. V dropped 0 bases and J dropped 2 bases, with 16 bases sitting between them. CDR3 coding DNA: TGTGCCAGCAGCCAAGATATGGTCCGGGGATTCAACACTGAAGCTTTCTTT. It codes for CASSQDMVRGFNTEAFF.

This clone is a singleton in its sample. This sequence joins TRBV6-1 and TRBJ1-2, with a tentative D call TRBD1 (5 bases). Germline V gene data show CDR1 as MNHNS and CDR2 as SASEGT. With 7 bases removed from V and 4 bases from J, the gap between germline ends came to 19 bases. This CDR3 comprises 15 residues. CDR3 region: CASTGFGRGGYGYTF. CDR3 sequence (DNA): TGTGCCAGCACCGGGTTTGGTAGGGGAGGCTATGGCTACACCTTC.

This rearrangement joins TRBV6-5 to TRBJ2-7; either TRBD1 or TRBD2 may fit D (5 bases each). This CDR3 region has 15 residues. Germline V lookup: CDR1 MNHEY, CDR2 SVGAGI. V was trimmed by 2 bases and J by 3 bases, leaving 14 bases between them. This CDR3 reads CASSYVGGSIYEQYF. The CDR3 DNA reads TGTGCCAGCAGTTACGTTGGGGGATCGATCTACGAGCAGTACTTC.

V is TRBV5-4 and J is TRBJ2-7; the D gene is possibly TRBD2 (5 bases). Germline CDR1 SGHNT, CDR2 YYREEE (reference sequence). Trimming removed 5 bases at V and 6 bases at J, with 15 bases between. This CDR3 is built from 13 residues. The CDR3 protein is CASSWMPAGEQYF. The CDR3 DNA is TGTGCCAGCAGTTGGATGCCGGCGGGCGAGCAGTACTTC.

The genes are TRBV29-1 and TRBJ2-5; the D gene is possibly TRBD1 (6 bases). With 4 bases removed from V and 2 bases from J, the gap between germline ends came to 20 bases. Germline assignment: CDR1 SQVTM and CDR2 ANQGSEA. The CDR3 is 16 residues long. The CDR3 loop is CSVVRGRPPPQETQYF. The DNA for the CDR3 is TGCAGCGTTGTCAGGGGACGACCCCCGCCTCAAGAGACCCAGTACTTC.

This clone was detected only once. The genes are TRBV10-3 and TRBJ1-5, with 7 bases identical to TRBD1. This CDR3 comprises 14 residues. Trimming removed 5 bases from V and 5 bases from J; junction bases left unmatched: 6. Germline V gives CDR1 ENHRY, CDR2 SYGVKD. The CDR3 DNA follows: TGTGCCATCAGTCAGGGGGGGAGAGATCAGCCCCAGCATTTT. Its translation is CAISQGGRDQPQHF.

This clone is a singleton in its sample. The chain couples TRBV6-1 to TRBJ2-1; a possible D gene is TRBD2 (5 bases). Trimming pared 4 bases from V and 8 bases from J, leaving 9 bases between. Germline lookup yields CDR1 MNHNS and CDR2 SASEGT. The CDR3 is made up of 12 amino acids. CDR3 DNA sequence: TGTGCCAGCAGTGTACTGAGGGATGAGCAGTTCTTC. Protein sequence: CASSVLRDEQFF.

The V call is TRBV7-2, the J call TRBJ2-7, with 8 bases lining up with TRBD1. After removal of 5 bases from V and 6 bases from J, the junction contained 9 bases not matched to a gene. Germline assignment: CDR1 SGHTA and CDR2 FQGNSA. The CDR3 extends over 14 amino acids. As DNA, the CDR3 is TGTGCCAGCAGCCCGGACAGGGTACAGTCCGAGCAGTACTTC. Protein sequence: CASSPDRVQSEQYF.

The chain has TRBV28 and TRBJ1-2, with D possibly TRBD1 on 5 matching bases. The V and J ends lost 4 bases and 3 bases respectively, with 18 bases between them. The germline V gene encodes CDR1 MDHEN and CDR2 SYDVKM. CDR3 length: 16 amino acids. The CDR3 region is CASSSPGLLPDYGYTF. The CDR3 nucleotides are TGTGCCAGCAGTTCCCCAGGGTTACTCCCCGACTATGGCTACACCTTC.

V and J are TRBV28 and TRBJ2-2, with D possibly being TRBD1 (6 bases). Germline CDR1 is MDHEN and CDR2 is SYDVKM. CDR3 length equals 15 residues. Trimming left V 5 bases short and J 4 bases short, with 14 bases between. The CDR3, as DNA: TGTGCCAGCAGTCGTCCAGGGGTTGGCACCGGGGAGCTGTTTTTT. Protein product: CASSRPGVGTGELFF.

This rearrangement joins TRBV14 to TRBJ2-1; 10 bases line up with TRBD2. After removal of 0 bases from V and 5 bases from J, the junction contained 4 bases not matched to a gene. The CDR3 contains 16 residues. CDR1 and CDR2 from the germline V gene are SGHDN and FVKESK. The CDR3 reads CASSQEETSGHNEQFF. CDR3 DNA sequence: TGTGCCAGCAGCCAAGAAGAGACTAGCGGGCACAATGAGCAGTTCTTC.